This section outlines one T cell receptor delta chain sequence together with its context. These data come from a study of gamma-delta T cells after stem cell transplantation. TCRdb ran CATT on the RT-PCR reads. The sample shows some 10,000 delta-chain clones, around 1.2% of them seen only once. The sample taken for sequencing was gamma-delta T cells. This TCR came from a human donor. It is not recorded whose cells these are; they may come from a transplant donor.

CDR3 nucleotides: TGTGCCTGTGACACCGTGGGGACCCCCGGCGCCGATAAACTCATCTTT. Translation gives CACDTVGTPGADKLIF. The chain combines TRDV2 with TRDJ1, with D maybe TRDD3 (5 bases). The CDR3 loop spans 16 amino acids. With 0 bases removed from V and 3 bases from J, the gap between germline ends came to 16 bases. CDR1 is GEAIGNYY and CDR2 is EKD in the germline V gene.